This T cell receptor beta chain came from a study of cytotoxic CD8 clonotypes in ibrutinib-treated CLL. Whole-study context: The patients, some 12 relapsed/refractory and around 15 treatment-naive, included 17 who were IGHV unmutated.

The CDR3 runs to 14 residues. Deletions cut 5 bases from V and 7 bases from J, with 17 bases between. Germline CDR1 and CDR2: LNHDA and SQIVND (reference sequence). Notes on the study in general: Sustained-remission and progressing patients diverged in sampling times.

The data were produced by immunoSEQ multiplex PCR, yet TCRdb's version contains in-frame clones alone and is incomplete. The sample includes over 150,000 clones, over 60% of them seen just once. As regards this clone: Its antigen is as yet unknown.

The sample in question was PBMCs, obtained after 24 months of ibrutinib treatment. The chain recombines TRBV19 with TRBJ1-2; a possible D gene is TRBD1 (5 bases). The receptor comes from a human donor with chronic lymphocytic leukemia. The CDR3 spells CASSVHPQGFGYTF. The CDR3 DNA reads TGTGCCAGTAGTGTCCACCCTCAGGGCTTTGGCTACACCTTC.